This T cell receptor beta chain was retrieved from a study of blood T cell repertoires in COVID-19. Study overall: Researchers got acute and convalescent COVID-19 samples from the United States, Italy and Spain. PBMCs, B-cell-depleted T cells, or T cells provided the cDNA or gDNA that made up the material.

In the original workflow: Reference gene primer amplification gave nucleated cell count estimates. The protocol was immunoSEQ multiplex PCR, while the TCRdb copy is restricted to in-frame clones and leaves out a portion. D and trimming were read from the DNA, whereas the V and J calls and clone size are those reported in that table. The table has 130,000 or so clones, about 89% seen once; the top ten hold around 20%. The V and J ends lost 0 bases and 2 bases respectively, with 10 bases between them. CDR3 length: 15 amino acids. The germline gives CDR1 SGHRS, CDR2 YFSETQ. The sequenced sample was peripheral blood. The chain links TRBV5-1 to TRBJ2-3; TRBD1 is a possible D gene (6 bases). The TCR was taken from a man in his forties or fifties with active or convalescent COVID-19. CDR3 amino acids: CASSLEWGPTDTQYF. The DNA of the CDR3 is TGCGCCAGCAGCTTGGAATGGGGGCCCACAGATACGCAGTATTTT.